One sample yielded the 21 T cell receptor beta chains listed below, sequenced in a study of T cell repertoires in cytomegalovirus infection. Their specific antigens are unknown. TCRdb passed the reads through MiXCR, listing each CDR3 protein once. This sample yields approximately 590,000 distinct CDR3 sequences, of which about 39% are seen a single time; around 48% belongs to the top ten. The source material was cultured PBMCs, sampled from culture after CMV antigen stimulation. All receptors come from a human donor in good health (CMV status not recorded). Some clones in this sample may be carry-over from other donors' samples.

The chain joins TRBV25-1 to TRBJ1-1, with D perhaps TRBD1 (6 bases). Germline CDR1 reads MGHDK; CDR2 reads SYGVNS. CDR3 length: 15 amino acids. V dropped 5 bases and J dropped 11 bases, with 24 bases sitting between them. This chain's CDR3 is CASSSLWTGADRAFF. The CDR3 DNA follows: TGTGCCAGCAGTAGCCTTTGGACGGGGGCCGACCGGGCTTTCTTT.

V usage is TRBV2 and J usage is TRBJ2-6, with D uncertain. CDR3 length equals 15 residues. V was clipped by 7 bases and J by 0 bases, with 10 bases between them. Germline V CDR1 and CDR2: SNHLY, FYNNEI. The CDR3 reads CASTPLGSGANVLTF. In DNA, the CDR3 is TGTGCCAGCACCCCGCTAGGCTCTGGGGCCAACGTCCTGACTTTC.

This clonotype was observed a handful of times. The chain employs TRBV6-6 and TRBJ2-1; 8 bases are a match to TRBD2. CDR1 is MNHNY, CDR2 SVGAGI, per germline (reference sequence). CDR3 length equals 16 residues. The J segment lost 6 bases and the V segment lost 2 bases, leaving 9 bases of the junction unmatched. The CDR3 protein is CASSYAPGTRSNEQFF. CDR3 DNA: TGTGCCAGCAGTTACGCCCCGGGGACTAGGTCCAATGAGCAGTTCTTC.

The chain recombines TRBV6-1 with TRBJ1-2; maybe TRBD1 (6 bases). Germline CDR1 reads MNHNS; CDR2 reads SASEGT. This CDR3 comprises 15 residues. V lost 6 bases to trimming and J lost 4 bases, with 18 bases between them. The CDR3 DNA sequence: TGTGCCAGCAGCCTAGCCCGGGGGGCGGTCTATGGCTACACCTTC. Translating it yields CASSLARGAVYGYTF.

This clonotype was found a few times. The chain employs TRBV6-6 and TRBJ1-3; a weak D match, TRBD1 (5 bases). Trimming shortened V by 6 bases and J by 3 bases, and 12 bases separated the two germline ends. The CDR3 length is 14 residues. Germline CDR1 reads MNHNY; CDR2 reads SVGAGI (reference sequence). The CDR3 spells CASRRVRGGNTIYF. DNA of the CDR3: TGTGCCAGCAGGAGGGTAAGGGGTGGAAACACCATATATTTT.

This clonotype appeared a few times. J is TRBJ1-2 and V is TRBV10-3, with D tentatively TRBD1 (5 bases). The CDR3 is made up of 15 amino acids. Germline CDR1 and CDR2: ENHRY and SYGVKD. V lost 0 bases and J lost 4, with 12 bases in between. The CDR3 spells CAISESPGVLYGYTF. The DNA of the CDR3 is TGTGCCATCAGTGAGTCCCCGGGGGTCCTCTATGGCTACACCTTC.

This clonotype was seen only a few times. V usage is TRBV12-3 or TRBV12-4 and J usage is TRBJ1-2, with D unresolved. This CDR3 is built from 12 residues. The germline V and J ends were trimmed by 3 bases and 6 bases, with 8 bases remaining between them. The CDR3 coding sequence is TGTGCCAGCAGTTTTTCCGCAGATGGCTACACCTTC. Translation: CASSFSADGYTF.

The chain recombines TRBV7-9 with TRBJ2-7; possible D gene TRBD1, 5 bases. Per germline, CDR1 SEHNR and CDR2 FQNEAQ (reference sequence). This CDR3 has 14 residues. V was cut by 5 bases and J by 0 bases, with 11 bases left in between. The CDR3 DNA reads as TGTGCCAGCAGCCCTGCGACAGCCTCCTACGAGCAGTACTTC. As protein: CASSPATASYEQYF. The whole variable domain, remainder taken from reference TRBV7-9 and TRBJ2-7, is DTGVSQNPRHKITKRGQNVTFRCDPISEHNRLYWYRQTLGQGPEFLTYFQNEAQLEKSRLLSDRFSAERPKGSFSTLEIQRTEQGDSAMYLCASSPATASYEQYFGPGTRLTVT.

This clonotype came up a few times. The rearrangement joins TRBV6-1 to TRBJ2-7, with 9 bases fitting TRBD2. The CDR3 runs 18 residues. Looked up from germline, CDR1 is MNHNS and CDR2 is SASEGT. V was clipped by 3 bases and J by 2 bases; unmatched bases: 14. The DNA for the CDR3 is TGTGCCAGCAGTGATTCTCCACAGCGGGGGGCCCGTCCCTACGAGCAGTACTTC. Translation: CASSDSPQRGARPYEQYF.

The CDR3 DNA reads TGTGCCAGTAGCGACCCGGGACAGGGAGTGGATGGCTACACCTTC. Amino acid sequence: CASSDPGQGVDGYTF. This chain uses TRBV19 with TRBJ1-2, with 9 bases lining up with TRBD1. V was clipped by 6 bases and J by 6 bases; unmatched bases: 11. CDR1 is LNHDA and CDR2 is SQIVND in the germline V gene (reference sequence). The CDR3 runs 15 residues.

This clonotype has only a few counts. V and J are TRBV12-3 or TRBV12-4 and TRBJ2-1; D remains unclear. The CDR3 spans 12 residues. Between the trimmed V and J ends, which lost 7 bases and 9 bases, there was a span of 13 bases. The CDR3 DNA is TGTGCCAGCACCCCCTTAGGAAGTGAGCAGTTCTTC. Protein product: CASTPLGSEQFF.

The chain combines TRBV6-5 with TRBJ2-6; 7 bases fit TRBD1. J lost 2 bases, V lost 2 bases, and 3 bases had no gene match. Germline CDR1 and CDR2: MNHEY and SVGAGI. This CDR3 is 16 amino acids long. DNA for the CDR3: TGTGCCAGCAGTTACGGAACAGGGGCTGGGGCCAACGTCCTGACTTTC. Residues: CASSYGTGAGANVLTF.

A few counts support this clonotype. Since a much larger clone is just one base distant, this may be a read error. The chain has TRBV7-2 and TRBJ1-5; TRBD1 agrees at 10 bases. This CDR3 contains 15 residues. V was clipped by 5 bases and J by 3 bases; unmatched bases: 4. The germline V gene encodes CDR1 SGHTA and CDR2 FQGNSA. CDR3 nucleotide sequence: TGTGCCAGCAGCCTCGGGACAGGGGACAATCAGCCCCAGCATTTT. It yields the protein CASSLGTGDNQPQHF.

Details on this clonotype: A read error may be the cause here, since a much bigger clone is one base away. The chain has TRBV12-3 or TRBV12-4 and TRBJ1-1; tentatively, D is TRBD1 (5 bases). This CDR3 spans 13 amino acids. The CDR3 here is CGSSFVPGSEAFF. CDR3 bases: TGTGGCAGCAGTTTCGTTCCAGGGTCTGAAGCTTTCTTT.

This clonotype turned up a few times. The rearrangement uses TRBV12-3 or TRBV12-4 and TRBJ1-3; D is possibly TRBD1 (6 bases). V lost 6 bases, J lost 3 bases, and 15 bases lay in between. The CDR3 has 15 residues. CDR3 region: CASRPIDRFGNTIYF. The CDR3, as DNA: TGTGCCAGCAGACCGATCGACAGGTTTGGAAACACCATATATTTT.

This rearrangement joins TRBV19 to TRBJ2-1; a possible D gene is TRBD1 (5 bases). The CDR3 has 13 residues. Trimming took 6 bases from V and 5 from J, leaving 11 bases between them. Germline V gene data show CDR1 as LNHDA and CDR2 as SQIVND (reference sequence). The CDR3 reads CASSGQTDNEQFF. CDR3 in DNA: TGTGCCAGTAGCGGGCAGACAGACAATGAGCAGTTCTTC. Full variable domain (missing parts from reference TRBV19 and TRBJ2-1): DGGITQSPKYLFRKEGQNVTLSCEQNLNHDAMYWYRQDPGQGLRLIYYSQIVNDFQKGDIAEGYSVSREKKESFPLTVTSAQKNPTAFYLCASSGQTDNEQFFGPGTRLTVL.

Here the CDR3 reads CASSWTPGQDSPLHF. As DNA, the CDR3 is TGTGCCAGCAGCTGGACCCCGGGACAGGATTCACCCCTCCACTTT. This chain connects TRBV5-6 to TRBJ1-6; 8 bases are a match to TRBD1. V lost 3 bases, J lost 8 bases, and 7 bases stayed unmatched. There are 15 residues in the CDR3. Germline CDR1 is SGHDT and CDR2 is YYEEEE. Supplemented by reference TRBV5-6 and TRBJ1-6, the full variable domain reads DAGVTQSPTHLIKTRGQQVTLRCSPKSGHDTVSWYQQALGQGPQFIFQYYEEEERQRGNFPDRFSGHQFPNYSSELNVNALLLGDSALYLCASSWTPGQDSPLHFGNGTRLTVT.

This clonotype was seen repeatedly, ten times or more. This chain uses TRBV7-2 with TRBJ1-6; D perhaps matches TRBD1 (6 bases). The germline CDR1 and CDR2 sequences are SGHTA and FQGNSA. With 5 bases removed from V and 9 bases from J, the gap between germline ends came to 23 bases. There are 17 residues in the CDR3. CDR3 bases: TGTGCCAGCAGCCTTCGTGGCGGGGGCTCTTCGAGTTCACCCCTCCACTTT. Translation gives CASSLRGGGSSSSPLHF.

The chain uses TRBV20-1 and TRBJ2-7, with 9 bases matching TRBD2. The CDR3 is made up of 13 amino acids. CDR1 DFQATT and CDR2 SNEGSKA come from the germline V gene (reference sequence). V dropped 4 bases and J dropped 3; count of bases not matched to a gene: 4. The CDR3 is CSATGLAHYEQYF. DNA for the CDR3: TGCAGTGCTACGGGACTAGCCCACTACGAGCAGTACTTC.

The chain links TRBV11-2 to TRBJ2-4; D is perhaps TRBD1 (5 bases). This CDR3 has 15 amino acids. The V end lost 3 bases, the J end lost 6 bases, and 15 bases lay between the germline ends. Germline V lookup: CDR1 SGHAT, CDR2 FQNNGV. CDR3 sequence (DNA): TGTGCCAGCAGCTTCTACATCGACAGCCGAAACATTCAGTACTTC. Protein product: CASSFYIDSRNIQYF.

In its sample, this clonotype was seen a few times. The chain carries TRBV6-1 and TRBJ1-5, with D unclear. Germline-derived CDR1 and CDR2 are MNHNS and SASEGT. CDR3 length equals 17 residues. The V end was cut by 1 base, the J end by 0 bases, with 13 bases between. The DNA for the CDR3 is TGTGCCAGCAGTGAAGGGGAGAGGTTTTATAGCAATCAGCCCCAGCATTTT. The encoded protein is CASSEGERFYSNQPQHF.